This T cell receptor beta chain came from a study of cytomegalovirus exposure and HLA in healthy donors. J was trimmed by 2 bases and V by 0 bases; bases with no gene match: 8. This CDR3 region has 17 residues. Per germline, CDR1 MGHRA and CDR2 YSYEKL. The study ran its PCR with 60 Vbeta and 13 Jbeta primers. The repertoire was sequenced with immunoSEQ multiplex PCR; TCRdb's copy has only in-frame clones and lacks some. Here the sample spans about 200,000 clones, 65% to 85% being singletons. Study-wide points: Later analysis showed most CMV-associated TCR beta chains appearing HLA-restricted. Specific recognition of CMV antigens was confirmed in vitro for a few chains (all CMV-associated).

Turning to this clone: Its antigen is unknown.

The rearrangement uses TRBV4-1 and TRBJ1-1, with 8 nucleotides matching TRBD1. The sequence came from a man in his thirties or forties in good health and CMV-seronegative. What was sequenced was PBMCs. In nucleotides, the CDR3 is TGCGCCAGCAGCCAAGAAGACAGGGGCGCGCTAAACACTGAAGCTTTCTTT. Translation gives CASSQEDRGALNTEAFF.